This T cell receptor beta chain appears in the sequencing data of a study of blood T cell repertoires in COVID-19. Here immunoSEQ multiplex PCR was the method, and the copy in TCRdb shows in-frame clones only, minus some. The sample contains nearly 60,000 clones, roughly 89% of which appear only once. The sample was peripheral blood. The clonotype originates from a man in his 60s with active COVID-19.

The CDR3 DNA reads TGTGCCAGCAGCTCGACGGGGAACACTGAAGCTTTCTTT. Its translation is CASSSTGNTEAFF. This chain uses TRBV6-5 with TRBJ1-1; D not certain. CDR1 is MNHEY and CDR2 is SVGAGI in the germline V gene. This CDR3 has 13 amino acids. V lost 6 bases to trimming and J lost 1 base, with 9 bases between them.